Presented here are 2 T cell receptor beta chains from one specimen sequenced in a study of identical twins. A single record per CDR3 protein comes from TCRdb applying MiXCR to the 5' RACE reads. In the table there are under 250,000 distinct CDR3 sequences, over 8% of which are singletons. Sequenced material: memory (CD45RO+) T cells sorted from blood. These TCRs come from a woman younger than 30 in good health.

The V and J genes are TRBV30 and TRBJ2-2; D tentatively fits TRBD1 or TRBD2 (6 bases each). This CDR3 has 16 residues. V gave up 4 bases and J gave up 7 bases, with 22 bases separating them. Germline loops: CDR1 GTSNPN, CDR2 SVGIG (reference sequence). The CDR3 DNA is TGTGCCTGGAAAGGGGGGCTCCTAGGGACCAACGGGGAGCTGTTTTTT. Its protein product is CAWKGGLLGTNGELFF.

This clonotype occurred many times. The chain uses TRBV7-2 and TRBJ1-1; possibly TRBD1 for D (5 bases). Germline lookup yields CDR1 SGHTA and CDR2 FQGNSA. The germline V and J ends were trimmed by 8 bases and 1 base, with 11 bases remaining between them. This CDR3 comprises 13 residues. The DNA of the CDR3 is TGTGCCAGCGCAAGACAGCCGAACACTGAAGCTTTCTTT. This encodes CASARQPNTEAFF.